This T cell receptor beta chain is from a study of cytomegalovirus exposure and HLA in healthy donors. Study summary: The roughly 120 validation repertoires matched the approximately 700 first-cohort repertoires in platform, a later analysis reported.

Libraries were prepared by immunoSEQ multiplex PCR; TCRdb keeps only in-frame clonotypes and omits some of them. The data show about 250,000 clones, with 80% to 90% seen just once and 2.6% held by the top ten. This clone was observed a few times. Its antigen is unidentified. Broader study findings: The tendency of first-cohort TCR clusters to co-occur in the 120 or so validation repertoires was the finding of a later analysis.

This receptor was identified in a man between 18 and 29 years old in good health and CMV-seronegative. The sequenced material came from PBMCs.

For the CDR3, the DNA is TGTGCCAGCAGCTCCTCCGGGACAGGCGGCAACTATGGCTACACCTTC. Its protein is CASSSSGTGGNYGYTF. The chain is built from TRBV7-9 and TRBJ1-2, with 8 bases aligning to TRBD1. The CDR3 is 16 residues long. CDR1 and CDR2 from the germline V gene are SEHNR and FQNEAQ (reference sequence). J gave up 2 bases and V 4 bases, and 9 bases lay outside the gene matches.